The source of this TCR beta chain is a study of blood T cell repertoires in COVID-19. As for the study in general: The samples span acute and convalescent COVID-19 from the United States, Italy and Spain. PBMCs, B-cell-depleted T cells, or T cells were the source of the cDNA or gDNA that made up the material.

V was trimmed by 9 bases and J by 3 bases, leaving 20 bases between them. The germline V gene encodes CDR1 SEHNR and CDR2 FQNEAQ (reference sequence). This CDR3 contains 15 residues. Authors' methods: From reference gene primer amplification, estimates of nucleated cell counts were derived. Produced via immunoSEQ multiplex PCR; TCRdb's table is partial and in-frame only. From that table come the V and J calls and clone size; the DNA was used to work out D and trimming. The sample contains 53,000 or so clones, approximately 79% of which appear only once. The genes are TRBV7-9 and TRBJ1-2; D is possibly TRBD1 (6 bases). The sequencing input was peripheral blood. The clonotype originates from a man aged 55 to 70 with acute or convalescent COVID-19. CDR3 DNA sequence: TGTGCCAGGCAGGGGATGGGATCCAAGGACTATGGCTACACCTTC. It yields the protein CARQGMGSKDYGYTF.